This TCR beta chain was found in a study of molecular identifiers for immune sequencing clone quantification. The naive CD8 libraries originated from between 20,000 and 1,000,000 sorted cells and drew on 10%, 30% or 50% RNA. The CDR3 extends over 14 amino acids. V lost 4 bases, J lost 6 bases, and 9 bases stayed unmatched. Germline CDR1 reads DFQATT; CDR2 reads SNEGSKA (reference sequence). Bulk TCR libraries were made with methods that had been previously described and with listed TCR primers. MiXCR, run by TCRdb on the PCR reads, gives a single entry per CDR3 protein. In the table there are 300,000 to 350,000 distinct CDR3 sequences, about a fifth of which are singletons. Notes on the study in general: Should identical TCR molecules share a barcode, the sizes of highly expanded clones could be underestimated. Over 99% of CMV-specific effector molecules, but under 1% of naive ones, were in clones above 20 copies.

In this sample, this clonotype turned up a few times. What it recognizes is unknown. The genes are TRBV20-1 and TRBJ2-3; 8 bases fit TRBD1. The source material was naive CD8+ T cells from blood, with Jurkat cell RNA spiked in. Subset meaning: FACS-sorted CD8+CD4-CCR7+CD45RA+ naive T cells. The origin of this receptor is a human donor in good health. Some libraries in this study had Jurkat cell RNA spiked in. The CDR3 region is CSAISGGTLDTQYF. The CDR3 DNA sequence: TGCAGTGCTATATCAGGGGGCACCTTGGATACGCAGTATTTT.